This T cell receptor (beta chain) was identified in a study of T cell repertoires in cytomegalovirus infection. Study-wide results and caveats: What dominated the ex vivo response were HLA-C-restricted CMV-specific TCR beta clonotypes.

This clonotype occurred a few times. No antigen is known for it. Between the trimmed V and J ends, which lost 6 bases and 2 bases, there was a span of 9 bases. This CDR3 comprises 13 residues. Germline lookup yields CDR1 SGHNT and CDR2 YENEEA. In TCRdb, the reads were re-called with MiXCR into one record per CDR3 protein. The table lists approximately 1,000,000 distinct CDR3 sequences, under 40% of them singletons. The rearrangement joins TRBV11-3 to TRBJ2-3; D not certain. This TCR was recovered from a human donor in good health (CMV status not recorded). Some clones in this sample may be carry-over from other donors' samples. The sequencing used cultured CD8+ T cells from PBMCs, collected from culture after CMV antigen stimulation. As DNA, the CDR3 is TGTGCCAGCAGTCAGGAATTCACAGATACGCAGTATTTT. Translating gives CASSQEFTDTQYF.